Shown below are 23 T cell receptor beta chains from a single sample sequenced in a study of cytomegalovirus exposure and HLA in healthy donors. 13 Jbeta primers and 60 Vbeta primers were used for the PCR. Clones were sequenced by immunoSEQ multiplex PCR, and TCRdb holds only the in-frame ones, with some missing. The sample lists approximately 82,000 clones; around 10% were seen once. The specimen sequenced was PBMCs. The receptors derive from a man aged 60 to 75 in good health and CMV-seropositive.

The chain joins TRBV5-1 to TRBJ1-6, with 9 bases lining up with TRBD1. This CDR3 region has 15 residues. V dropped 1 base and J dropped 5; count of bases not matched to a gene: 1. Germline V CDR1 and CDR2: SGHRS, YFSETQ. The CDR3 region is CASSLRQGDNSPLHF. CDR3 bases: TGCGCCAGCAGCTTGAGACAGGGGGATAATTCACCCCTCCACTTT.

The chain is built from TRBV19 and TRBJ2-1, with 10 bases aligning to TRBD2. Germline values: CDR1 LNHDA, CDR2 SQIVND (reference sequence). The J segment lost 10 bases and the V segment lost 6 bases, leaving 6 bases of the junction unmatched. The length of the CDR3 is 13 residues. The CDR3 DNA reads as TGTGCCAGTAGCCCGGGACTAGCGAGGGAGCAGTTCTTC. It yields the protein CASSPGLAREQFF. The full variable domain, its missing parts supplied by reference TRBV19 and TRBJ2-1, is DGGITQSPKYLFRKEGQNVTLSCEQNLNHDAMYWYRQDPGQGLRLIYYSQIVNDFQKGDIAEGYSVSREKKESFPLTVTSAQKNPTAFYLCASSPGLAREQFFGPGTRLTVL.

The CDR3: CASTGGAGTDTQYF. CDR3 bases: TGTGCCAGCACCGGGGGGGCGGGCACAGATACGCAGTATTTT. The chain employs TRBV6-5 and TRBJ2-3; 8 nucleotides line up with TRBD2. The CDR3 is 14 amino acids. V dropped 7 bases and J dropped 1; count of bases not matched to a gene: 4. The germline gives CDR1 MNHEY, CDR2 SVGAGI.

The chain joins TRBV2 to TRBJ1-1; TRBD1 matches at 7 bases. The CDR3 has 13 amino acids. Trimming cost V 5 bases and J 5 bases; bases outside gene matches: 5. Germline V gives CDR1 SNHLY, CDR2 FYNNEI. CDR3 sequence (DNA): TGTGCCAGCAGTTTCAGGGGGAATACTGAAGCTTTCTTT. The encoded protein is CASSFRGNTEAFF.

This clone was observed a handful of times. The chain couples TRBV6-5 to TRBJ1-5, with a possible D match to TRBD1 (6 bases). The ends were cut back, 5 bases at V and 0 bases at J, with 8 bases in the middle. CDR3 size: 14 residues. Germline CDR1 reads MNHEY; CDR2 reads SVGAGI. The CDR3 DNA follows: TGTGCCAGCAGTAGACAGGTTAGCAATCAGCCCCAGCATTTT. Translating gives CASSRQVSNQPQHF.

This clone was counted only a few times. The V and J genes are TRBV28 and TRBJ1-1; D gene ambiguous. There are 12 residues in the CDR3. Germline V CDR1 and CDR2: MDHEN, SYDVKM. The V gene lost 10 bases and the J gene lost 7 bases, with 16 bases spanning the gap. The CDR3 region is CATGRAPGEAFF. CDR3 coding DNA: TGTGCCACCGGGCGGGCTCCAGGTGAAGCTTTCTTT.

The chain has TRBV7-9 and TRBJ1-5; TRBD1 matches 7 bases. Germline V gives CDR1 SEHNR, CDR2 FQNEAQ (reference sequence). V shed 5 bases, J shed 2 bases, and the junction held 0 bases outside the gene matches. The CDR3 covers 13 residues. The CDR3 nucleotides are TGTGCCAGCAGCGGACAGGGCAATCAGCCCCAGCATTTT. It codes for CASSGQGNQPQHF. The whole variable domain, filled in from reference TRBV7-9 and TRBJ1-5, reads DTGVSQNPRHKITKRGQNVTFRCDPISEHNRLYWYRQTLGQGPEFLTYFQNEAQLEKSRLLSDRFSAERPKGSFSTLEIQRTEQGDSAMYLCASSGQGNQPQHFGDGTRLSIL.

The table lists this clone with a few counts. The chain is built from TRBV6-5 and TRBJ1-2; 10 bases line up with TRBD1. The CDR3 extends over 16 amino acids. V shed 4 bases and J 4 bases; nucleotides not matched to a gene: 9. The germline CDR1 and CDR2 sequences are MNHEY and SVGAGI. The CDR3 reads CASSSRKTGGIYGYTF. The DNA of the CDR3 is TGTGCCAGCAGTTCCCGAAAGACAGGGGGCATCTATGGCTACACCTTC.

Concerning this clone itself: Germline is not matched at one junction end, which may reflect a read error. The chain is built from TRBV30 and TRBJ1-1; tentative D call: TRBD1 (6 bases). Germline V gives CDR1 GTSNPN, CDR2 SVGIG (reference sequence). This CDR3 has 12 residues. The CDR3 is CAWIRGRGESFF. Written as DNA, the CDR3 is TGTGCCTGGATCAGGGGCAGGGGTGAATCTTTCTTT. Supplemented by reference TRBV30 and TRBJ1-1, the full variable domain reads SQTIHQWPATLVQPVGSPLSLECTVEGTSNPNLYWYRQAAGRGLQLLFYSVGIGQISSEVPQNLSASRPQDRQFILSSKKLLLSDSGFYLCAWIRGRGESFFGQGTRLTVV.

This chain uses TRBV27 with TRBJ2-2; 9 nucleotides match TRBD1. Germline V gene sequence: CDR1 MNHEY, CDR2 SMNVEV (reference sequence). Unmatched junction bases numbered 9, after V lost 8 bases and J lost 5 bases. The CDR3 length is 15 residues. The CDR3 spells CASGHRDRETGELFF. CDR3 nucleotide sequence: TGTGCCAGCGGACACCGGGACAGGGAAACCGGGGAGCTGTTTTTT.

There are a few counts of this clone. The gene calls are TRBV7-3 and TRBJ1-5, with TRBD1 as a possible D gene (6 bases). This CDR3 region has 15 residues. CDR1 and CDR2 from the germline V gene are SGHTA and FQGTGA. The V and J ends lost 4 bases and 3 bases respectively, with 13 bases between them. The DNA of the CDR3 is TGTGCCAGCAGCTCCCACAGGGTAAACAATCAGCCCCAGCATTTT. Amino acid sequence: CASSSHRVNNQPQHF.

The chain recombines TRBV30 with TRBJ1-6; the match to TRBD1 covers 8 bases. Germline CDR1 and CDR2: GTSNPN and SVGIG (reference sequence). The CDR3 consists of 12 residues. V lost 7 bases and J lost 10; bases outside the gene matches: 6. In DNA, the CDR3 is TGTGCCTTGGACAGGGTTGGATCACCCCTCCACTTT. It is translated as CALDRVGSPLHF.

The rearrangement links TRBV9 to TRBJ1-5, with TRBD1 matching over 7 bases. With 2 bases clipped from V and 5 bases from J, the junction kept 7 bases outside the gene matches. The CDR3 sequence is 15 residues long. The germline CDR1 and CDR2 sequences are SGDLS and YYNGEE. This CDR3 reads CASSVDSGTDQPQHF. In nucleotides, the CDR3 is TGTGCCAGCAGCGTGGACTCGGGGACAGATCAGCCCCAGCATTTT.

The chain carries TRBV2 and TRBJ2-5; D ambiguous. Trimming removed 4 bases at V and 9 bases at J, with 6 bases between. In germline, CDR1 is SNHLY, CDR2 FYNNEI. CDR3 length: 10 amino acids. The DNA for the CDR3 is TGTGCCAGCAGTGTCCGCGCCCAGTACTTC. Translating gives CASSVRAQYF.

The chain is built from TRBV30 and TRBJ2-5, with 7 bases that match TRBD1. CDR1 GTSNPN and CDR2 SVGIG come from the germline V gene (reference sequence). Trimming removed 2 bases from V and 4 bases from J; junction bases left unmatched: 10. The CDR3 runs 15 residues. For the CDR3, the DNA is TGTGCCTGGAGTCGGGGACAGTGGGGTTCAGAGACCCAGTACTTC. It codes for CAWSRGQWGSETQYF.

The chain links TRBV28 to TRBJ1-5; possibly TRBD1 for D (5 bases). This CDR3 has 15 amino acids. Germline assignment: CDR1 MDHEN and CDR2 SYDVKM. The V gene lost 3 bases and the J gene lost 8 bases, with 17 bases spanning the gap. This CDR3 reads CASSFGRAGGKPQHF. In DNA form, the CDR3 reads TGTGCCAGCAGTTTCGGCAGGGCTGGAGGGAAGCCCCAGCATTTT.

This clone was detected only a few times. The rearrangement joins TRBV30 to TRBJ1-5; a possible D gene is TRBD1 (5 bases). V lost 3 bases and J 3 bases, leaving 9 bases between the germline ends. From germline, CDR1 is GTSNPN and CDR2 SVGIG (reference sequence). The CDR3 is 13 amino acids. For the CDR3, the DNA is TGTGCCTGGAGGGGGCAGGCCAATCAGCCCCAGCATTTT. It yields the protein CAWRGQANQPQHF.

V usage is TRBV5-1 and J usage is TRBJ2-3, with unresolved D. V was trimmed by 0 bases and J by 6 bases, leaving 8 bases between them. This CDR3 has 13 residues. Per germline, CDR1 SGHRS and CDR2 YFSETQ. The CDR3 sequence is CASSLEPTDTQYF. The CDR3, as DNA: TGCGCCAGCAGCTTGGAGCCCACGGATACGCAGTATTTT. Drawing the rest from reference TRBV5-1 and TRBJ2-3, the complete variable domain is KAGVTQTPRYLIKTRGQQVTLSCSPISGHRSVSWYQQTPGQGLQFLFEYFSETQRNKGNFPGRFSGRQFSNSRSEMNVSTLELGDSALYLCASSLEPTDTQYFGPGTRLTVL.

This clone was found a few times. V and J are TRBV27 and TRBJ2-7; 7 bases are a match to TRBD2. CDR1 and CDR2 (germline): MNHEY, SMNVEV (reference sequence). The J segment lost 4 bases and the V segment lost 6 bases, leaving 15 bases of the junction unmatched. The CDR3 is 16 amino acids. CDR3 sequence: CASRSNSGASGYEQYF. Written as DNA, the CDR3 is TGTGCCAGCAGATCCAACAGCGGGGCCAGTGGGTACGAGCAGTACTTC.

The table lists this clone with a few counts. This chain connects TRBV27 to TRBJ2-7, with D possibly matching TRBD2 (5 bases). Germline values: CDR1 MNHEY, CDR2 SMNVEV (reference sequence). Trimming stripped 1 base from V and 1 base from J, with 8 bases between. The CDR3 sequence is 14 residues long. The CDR3 region is CASSLLPGSYEQYV. The CDR3 DNA reads TGTGCCAGCAGTTTATTGCCGGGGTCCTACGAGCAGTACGTC.

The rearrangement uses TRBV9 and TRBJ2-7; TRBD1 aligns across 7 bases. The CDR3 length is 14 residues. V lost 3 bases, J lost 2 bases, and 5 bases stayed unmatched. Germline V gives CDR1 SGDLS, CDR2 YYNGEE. The CDR3, as DNA: TGTGCCAGCAGCGCGACAGGGCAAGCCTACGAGCAGTACTTC. This encodes CASSATGQAYEQYF.

The rearrangement links TRBV21-1 to TRBJ1-5; no DNA check was done on the table's D call, TRBD1. TRBV21-1 is a pseudogene. This CDR3 region has 17 residues. CDR3 sequence: CASSKAEAGGRNQPQHF. CDR3 DNA: TGTGCCAGCAGCAAAGCCGAGGCAGGGGGAAGAAATCAGCCCCAGCATTTT.

This clone was picked up a small number of times. The chain recombines TRBV13 with TRBJ2-5; TRBD2 might be the D (6 bases). Germline V gene lookup returns CDR1 PRHDT and CDR2 FYEKMQ (reference sequence). V lost 5 bases and J lost 5, with 18 bases in between. CDR3 length: 15 amino acids. CDR3 protein: CASSPRRSGGETQYF. CDR3 coding DNA: TGTGCCAGCAGCCCGCGCCGTTCTGGGGGGGAGACCCAGTACTTC.